One and the same sample provided the 26 T cell receptor beta chains below, sequenced in a study of siplizumab effects on memory and regulatory T cells. Assay: immunoSEQ multiplex PCR; the TCRdb copy retains only in-frame clones and omits some. The sample shows approximately 82,000 clones, approximately 90% of them seen only once. Sequencing was done on a sample of Tregs sorted from blood. The receptor set was obtained from a human donor in good health.

The V gene is TRBV6-6, the J gene TRBJ2-5; 7 positions match TRBD2. The trim removed 4 bases at V and 6 bases at J, leaving 11 bases unmatched. The CDR3 is 15 amino acids. Germline loops: CDR1 MNHNY, CDR2 SVGAGI (reference sequence). The CDR3 DNA reads TGTGCCAGCAGTTCACTAGCGTTATCCCAGAAGACCCAGTACTTC. Its protein product is CASSSLALSQKTQYF.

This clone has a handful of counts. The rearrangement links TRBV28 to TRBJ1-5; tentatively, D is TRBD1 (6 bases). Germline lookup yields CDR1 MDHEN and CDR2 SYDVKM. Trimming cost V 5 bases and J 4 bases, with 15 bases left between them. CDR3 length: 15 residues. This chain's CDR3 is CASSPQGLENQPQHF. CDR3 coding DNA: TGTGCCAGCAGTCCTCAGGGGCTAGAGAATCAGCCCCAGCATTTT.

J is TRBJ2-6 and V is TRBV7-3; D is undetermined. Germline lookup yields CDR1 SGHTA and CDR2 FQGTGA. Trimming took 3 bases from V and 0 from J, leaving 3 bases between them. The CDR3 loop spans 14 amino acids. The CDR3 region is CASSLISGANVLTF. Here the CDR3 DNA reads TGTGCCAGCAGCTTGATCTCTGGGGCCAACGTCCTGACTTTC.

This clone was detected only once. V and J are TRBV4-3 and TRBJ1-2, with D uncertain. The CDR3 runs to 15 residues. Trimming pared 4 bases from V and 3 bases from J, leaving 15 bases between. CDR1 LGHNA and CDR2 YSLEER come from the germline V gene. CDR3 bases: TGCGCCAGCAGCCTAAACCCCCGGACCGACTATGGCTACACCTTC. Its translation: CASSLNPRTDYGYTF.

V usage is TRBV2 and J usage is TRBJ2-7; possibly TRBD2 for D (6 bases). The end of the DNA aligns better with TRBJ2-5, so the J call may be wrong. Germline CDR1 reads SNHLY; CDR2 reads FYNNEI. This CDR3 is 14 amino acids long. The chain's CDR3 is CASSEGGGLETQYF. CDR3 in DNA: TGTGCCAGCAGTGAAGGGGGAGGTCTTGAGACCCAGTACTTC.

CDR3 protein: CASGRRDRTDTQYF. In DNA, the CDR3 is TGCGCCAGCGGGCGGCGGGACCGCACAGATACGCAGTATTTT. The rearrangement links TRBV5-1 to TRBJ2-3, with TRBD2 as a possible D gene (6 bases). The germline gives CDR1 SGHRS, CDR2 YFSETQ. Trimming cost V 7 bases and J 1 base, with 13 bases left between them. The CDR3 extends over 14 amino acids.

The chain combines TRBV30 with TRBJ1-1; D uncertain. The ends were cut back, 4 bases at V and 5 bases at J, with 17 bases in the middle. The CDR3 spans 14 residues. Looked up from germline, CDR1 is GTSNPN and CDR2 is SVGIG (reference sequence). The CDR3 protein is CAWNGVVRWTEAFF. The CDR3 region has the DNA TGTGCCTGGAACGGGGTCGTCAGATGGACTGAAGCTTTCTTT.

A few counts support this clone. The rearrangement uses TRBV6-5 and TRBJ2-7, with TRBD1 matching 7 bases. The CDR3 sequence is 14 residues long. V gave up 6 bases and J gave up 5 bases; unmatched junction bases: 10. Germline V CDR1 and CDR2: MNHEY, SVGAGI. The CDR3 coding sequence is TGTGCCAGCAGCCGGCGTAGACAGGGCGACGAGCAGTACTTC. As protein: CASSRRRQGDEQYF.

The chain links TRBV18 to TRBJ1-1; D remains unclear. The V gene's germline CDR1 is KGHSH and CDR2 LQKENI. With 2 bases removed from V and 0 bases from J, the gap between germline ends came to 4 bases. The CDR3 is 13 residues long. The chain's CDR3 is CASSPGVNTEAFF. CDR3 nucleotide sequence: TGTGCCAGCTCACCAGGTGTGAACACTGAAGCTTTCTTT.

This rearrangement joins TRBV18 to TRBJ1-2; no firm D call. V was trimmed by 0 bases and J by 0 bases, leaving 8 bases between them. The germline CDR1 and CDR2 sequences are KGHSH and LQKENI. The CDR3 sequence is 15 residues long. CDR3 amino acids: CASSPPERSNYGYTF. In DNA form, the CDR3 reads TGTGCCAGCTCACCACCGGAACGGTCTAACTATGGCTACACCTTC.

The genes are TRBV11-3 and TRBJ2-1, with D possibly being TRBD2 (7 bases). The V gene's germline CDR1 is SGHNT and CDR2 YENEEA. This CDR3 has 14 amino acids. Trimming cost V 3 bases and J 7 bases, with 13 bases left between them. CDR3 coding DNA: TGTGCCAGCAGCTTGGGGGGGGCCAGTAATGAGCAGTTCTTC. It codes for CASSLGGASNEQFF.

This clone was detected once. The chain uses TRBV11-2 and TRBJ2-5; 7 nucleotides align to TRBD1. The V gene end was trimmed by 6 bases and the J gene end by 5 bases; junction bases not matched to a gene: 6. CDR1 and CDR2 from the germline V gene are SGHAT and FQNNGV. The length of the CDR3 is 13 residues. The CDR3 coding sequence is TGTGCCAGCAGGTCGACAGGGTTGGAGACCCAGTACTTC. Amino acid sequence: CASRSTGLETQYF.

The CDR3 sequence: CASSFPTGQGRWTEAFF. The DNA for the CDR3 is TGCGCCAGCAGCTTTCCTACAGGGCAAGGGCGGTGGACTGAAGCTTTCTTT. This chain connects TRBV5-1 to TRBJ1-1, with D maybe TRBD1 (6 bases). Trimming removed 2 bases at V and 5 bases at J, with 22 bases between. Per germline, CDR1 SGHRS and CDR2 YFSETQ. This CDR3 spans 17 amino acids.

The chain carries TRBV6-6 and TRBJ1-1; unclear D gene. Germline V gene lookup returns CDR1 MNHNY and CDR2 SVGAGI (reference sequence). V was pared by 0 bases and J by 1 base, with 6 bases between. CDR3 size: 14 residues. CDR3 coding DNA: TGTGCCAGCAGTTACTCGAGAGGGAACACTGAAGCTTTCTTT. Encoded protein: CASSYSRGNTEAFF.

This chain joins TRBV5-1 and TRBJ2-1; a weak D match, TRBD1 (6 bases). Germline lookup yields CDR1 SGHRS and CDR2 YFSETQ. The V end was cut by 0 bases, the J end by 3 bases, with 7 bases between. The CDR3 has 14 amino acids. This CDR3 reads CASSLGTVYNEQFF. The CDR3 nucleotides are TGCGCCAGCAGCTTGGGGACAGTCTACAATGAGCAGTTCTTC.

The rearrangement joins TRBV5-5 to TRBJ2-1; no clear D gene. Trimming removed 0 bases from V and 9 bases from J, with 4 bases in between. This CDR3 contains 11 residues. Germline V CDR1 and CDR2: SGHKS, YYEKEE (reference sequence). Here the CDR3 reads CASSLDSEQFF. DNA of the CDR3: TGTGCCAGCAGCTTGGATAGTGAGCAGTTCTTC.

V and J are TRBV7-2 and TRBJ2-7; a weak D match, TRBD1 (5 bases). Germline V gives CDR1 SGHTA, CDR2 FQGNSA. This CDR3 region has 14 residues. V was cut by 5 bases and J by 2 bases, with 13 bases left in between. The CDR3 nucleotides read TGTGCCAGCAGCCCCAACATAGGGGCCTACGAGCAGTACTTC. Its protein is CASSPNIGAYEQYF.

J is TRBJ1-2 and V is TRBV9; no firm D call. Germline CDR1 reads SGDLS; CDR2 reads YYNGEE. Trimming removed 0 bases from V and 7 bases from J, with 7 bases in between. The CDR3 is 12 residues long. The CDR3 reads CASSVAGSGYTF. CDR3 in DNA: TGTGCCAGCAGCGTAGCCGGGTCTGGCTACACCTTC.

V usage is TRBV5-4 and J usage is TRBJ1-2; D remains ambiguous. V was trimmed by 3 bases and J by 6 bases, leaving 9 bases between them. The CDR3 is made up of 12 amino acids. Germline V gene lookup returns CDR1 SGHNT and CDR2 YYREEE (reference sequence). CDR3 coding DNA: TGTGCCAGCAGCTCCTCGGGCCATGGCTACACCTTC. As protein: CASSSSGHGYTF.

The chain recombines TRBV28 with TRBJ1-1; the match to TRBD1 covers 7 bases. V shed 1 base and J 3 bases; nucleotides not matched to a gene: 2. CDR1 and CDR2 (germline): MDHEN, SYDVKM. This CDR3 comprises 14 residues. The CDR3 DNA reads TGTGCCAGCAGTTTATCGACAGGGTACACTGAAGCTTTCTTT. The encoded protein is CASSLSTGYTEAFF.

The chain recombines TRBV4-2 with TRBJ2-7, with TRBD2 matching 10 bases. The CDR3 spans 16 residues. V shed 1 base and J 2 bases; nucleotides not matched to a gene: 5. CDR1 is LGHNA, CDR2 YNFKEQ, per germline. CDR3 residues: CASSQGQGLATYEQYF. CDR3 sequence (DNA): TGTGCCAGCAGCCAAGGCCAGGGACTAGCGACCTACGAGCAGTACTTC.

J is TRBJ2-3 and V is TRBV19, with 11 bases that match TRBD1. The CDR3 spans 14 residues. Germline V gene sequence: CDR1 LNHDA, CDR2 SQIVND (reference sequence). After removal of 6 bases from V and 5 bases from J, the junction contained 4 bases not matched to a gene. The CDR3 bases are TGTGCCAGTAGGGACAGGGGGCGGGGAGATACGCAGTATTTT. Translation gives CASRDRGRGDTQYF.

The J gene is TRBJ2-7, the V gene TRBV9; D is possibly TRBD1 or TRBD2 (6 bases each). V lost 3 bases and J lost 7, with 14 bases in between. Germline V lookup: CDR1 SGDLS, CDR2 YYNGEE. The CDR3 loop spans 13 amino acids. The CDR3 DNA reads TGTGCCAGCAGCGAGGGGGTGGGGAGGGAGCAGTACTTC. As protein: CASSEGVGREQYF.

The chain employs TRBV6-6 and TRBJ1-5, with no clear D. The ends were cut back, 0 bases at V and 6 bases at J, with 3 bases in the middle. The CDR3 spans 12 residues. Germline values: CDR1 MNHNY, CDR2 SVGAGI (reference sequence). The CDR3 is CASSYSIQPQHF. In DNA, the CDR3 is TGTGCCAGCAGTTACTCGATTCAGCCCCAGCATTTT.

This rearrangement joins TRBV6-6 to TRBJ1-1; TRBD1 might be the D (6 bases). V was shortened by 0 bases and J by 9 bases, with 14 bases between the two germline ends. The CDR3 covers 14 residues. Per germline, CDR1 MNHNY and CDR2 SVGAGI (reference sequence). CDR3: CASSYSGRGGQAFF. CDR3 sequence (DNA): TGTGCCAGCAGTTACTCAGGCAGGGGCGGGCAAGCTTTCTTT.

This chain links TRBV6-6 with TRBJ1-2; perhaps TRBD1 as D (6 bases). V lost 2 bases and J 3 bases, leaving 13 bases between the germline ends. The CDR3 runs 15 residues. Per germline, CDR1 MNHNY and CDR2 SVGAGI (reference sequence). The CDR3 nucleotides read TGTGCCAGCAGTTACCGTGACAGGACCTACTATGGCTACACCTTC. Translated: CASSYRDRTYYGYTF.